The next 20 T cell receptor beta chains were all read from a single sample in a study of CD8 T cells in ankylosing spondylitis. Each CDR3 protein is one row after TCRdb ran MiXCR on the 5' RACE reads. The sample contains almost 250,000 distinct CDR3 sequences, over 30% of which appear only once. Material: blood, either unsorted or a sorted T cell fraction (not recorded which). These receptor sequences come from a male donor with ankylosing spondylitis or in good health (not recorded which).

In nucleotides, the CDR3 is TGTGCCAGCAGCGTAGGAACAGGGTTCCAAGAGACCCAGTACTTC. As protein: CASSVGTGFQETQYF. The chain joins TRBV9 to TRBJ2-5, with D perhaps matching TRBD1 (6 bases). Germline values: CDR1 SGDLS, CDR2 YYNGEE. The length of the CDR3 is 15 residues. Trimming stripped 0 bases from V and 1 base from J, with 10 bases between.

The V gene is TRBV12-3 or TRBV12-4, the J gene TRBJ1-5; D is unclear. This CDR3 has 14 residues. Trimming shortened V by 5 bases and J by 2 bases, and 10 bases separated the two germline ends. CDR3 loop: CASSAWVGNQPQHF. The CDR3 DNA follows: TGTGCCAGCAGTGCTTGGGTCGGCAATCAGCCCCAGCATTTT.

The gene calls are TRBV28 and TRBJ2-7, with D maybe TRBD1 (5 bases). Germline values: CDR1 MDHEN, CDR2 SYDVKM. V was shortened by 4 bases and J by 3 bases, with 10 bases between the two germline ends. CDR3 length: 13 amino acids. The CDR3 DNA reads TGTGCCAGCAGTTGGGGCCACCTCTACGAGCAGTACTTC. As protein: CASSWGHLYEQYF.

The CDR3 DNA is TGCAGTGCTAGAGATCTGAGCCTCAGCTCCTACGAGCAGTACTTC. Amino acids: CSARDLSLSSYEQYF. The gene calls are TRBV20-1 and TRBJ2-7; D gene ambiguous. Trimming removed 0 bases at V and 0 bases at J, with 12 bases between. The CDR3 has 15 residues. The germline V gene encodes CDR1 DFQATT and CDR2 SNEGSKA (reference sequence).

The chain is built from TRBV5-1 and TRBJ1-2; D ambiguous. The CDR3 runs to 13 residues. The V end lost 5 bases, the J end lost 1 base, and 9 bases lay between the germline ends. Germline V gene lookup returns CDR1 SGHRS and CDR2 YFSETQ. The DNA for the CDR3 is TGCGCCAGCAGGGACGGCATTAACTATGGCTACACCTTC. As protein: CASRDGINYGYTF.

The rearrangement uses TRBV5-1 and TRBJ2-1, with 7 bases lining up with TRBD2. Germline CDR1 is SGHRS and CDR2 is YFSETQ. The CDR3 loop spans 13 amino acids. With V trimmed by 8 bases and J by 9 bases, 11 bases remained unmatched. In nucleotides, the CDR3 is TGCGCCAGTCGGGGGAGGGCCAACGTTGAGCAGTTCTTC. This codes for CASRGRANVEQFF.

The J gene is TRBJ1-2, the V gene TRBV20-1; D is unresolved. The CDR3 totals 14 residues. V was cut by 1 base and J by 8 bases, with 17 bases left in between. Germline V gene data show CDR1 as DFQATT and CDR2 as SNEGSKA (reference sequence). The CDR3 loop reads CSARVSEGRRGYTF. As DNA, the CDR3 is TGCAGTGCTAGAGTCTCGGAGGGCCGCCGGGGCTACACCTTC.

This clonotype was recorded many times. The chain employs TRBV18 and TRBJ2-7; tentative D call: TRBD1 (6 bases). V was cut by 6 bases and J by 4 bases, with 28 bases left in between. CDR1 is KGHSH and CDR2 is LQKENI in the germline V gene. CDR3 length: 18 amino acids. CDR3: CASSPEVQTGLNLYEQYF. The DNA for the CDR3 is TGTGCCAGCTCGCCGGAGGTCCAGACAGGACTCAACCTTTACGAGCAGTACTTC.

This clonotype appeared a few times. The chain employs TRBV15 and TRBJ2-3; possibly TRBD2 for D (6 bases). Germline loops: CDR1 LNHNV, CDR2 YYDKDF (reference sequence). The V gene lost 0 bases and the J gene lost 4 bases, with 11 bases spanning the gap. This CDR3 is 15 amino acids long. CDR3 in amino acids: CATSRDARGPDTQYF. DNA of the CDR3: TGTGCCACCAGCAGAGATGCGCGGGGCCCAGATACGCAGTATTTT.

In nucleotides, the CDR3 is TGTGCCAGCAACGACAGGACAGGACTGAACTATGGCTACACCTTC. It codes for CASNDRTGLNYGYTF. The chain is built from TRBV5-6 and TRBJ1-2; 7 nucleotides agree with TRBD1. The V gene's germline CDR1 is SGHDT and CDR2 YYEEEE. V was pared by 6 bases and J by 2 bases, with 10 bases of the junction left unmatched. CDR3 size: 15 residues.

This chain connects TRBV5-5 to TRBJ2-5; the match to TRBD2 covers 12 bases. The ends lost 4 bases at V and 4 bases at J; junction bases unmatched: 8. There are 16 residues in the CDR3. The germline CDR1 and CDR2 sequences are SGHKS and YYEKEE (reference sequence). The CDR3 DNA is TGTGCCAGCAGCACCTCTAGCGGGGGGGCGGGAGAGACCCAGTACTTC. This sequence encodes CASSTSSGGAGETQYF.

This clonotype came up a few times. V and J are TRBV20-1 and TRBJ2-5; the D is unclear. The CDR3 has 13 amino acids. CDR1 is DFQATT, CDR2 SNEGSKA, per germline (reference sequence). V lost 0 bases to trimming and J lost 1 base, with 6 bases between them. The CDR3 reads CSARETLQETQYF. CDR3 sequence (DNA): TGCAGTGCTAGAGAGACACTCCAAGAGACCCAGTACTTC.

The rearrangement links TRBV5-1 to TRBJ2-5; D ambiguous. CDR1 SGHRS and CDR2 YFSETQ come from the germline V gene. V dropped 2 bases and J dropped 2 bases, with 10 bases sitting between them. The CDR3 covers 14 residues. CDR3 sequence: CASSFTGPQETQYF. The DNA for the CDR3 is TGCGCCAGCAGCTTTACCGGGCCTCAAGAGACCCAGTACTTC.

V usage is TRBV5-1 and J usage is TRBJ2-1; the D is unclear. Trimming removed 7 bases from V and 1 base from J, with 12 bases in between. The CDR3 spans 14 residues. Per the germline V gene, CDR1 is SGHRS and CDR2 is YFSETQ. The CDR3 nucleotides are TGCGCCAGCGCTCCCGTTGGATCCTACAATGAGCAGTTCTTC. Its protein product is CASAPVGSYNEQFF.

This clonotype was seen only a few times. V gene TRBV12-3 or TRBV12-4 combines with J gene TRBJ1-5; tentative D call: TRBD1 (6 bases). Deletions cut 5 bases from V and 4 bases from J, with 12 bases between. This CDR3 region has 14 residues. The CDR3 is CASSPRGGNQPQHF. The CDR3 DNA reads TGTGCCAGCAGTCCCAGGGGTGGGAATCAGCCCCAGCATTTT.

The sample holds many counts of this clonotype. The CDR3 loop is CASSVVATVQNTEAFF. The CDR3 DNA sequence: TGTGCCAGCAGCGTAGTAGCGACGGTCCAGAACACTGAAGCTTTCTTT. The chain links TRBV9 to TRBJ1-1; D gene ambiguous. Trimming cost V 0 bases and J 1 base, with 13 bases left between them. There are 16 residues in the CDR3. CDR1 is SGDLS, CDR2 YYNGEE, per germline.

This clonotype was observed a handful of times. V and J are TRBV11-2 and TRBJ2-5; D is tentatively TRBD1 or TRBD2 (5 bases each). The CDR3 length is 15 residues. The germline CDR1 and CDR2 sequences are SGHAT and FQNNGV. V was clipped by 5 bases and J by 1 base, with 14 bases between them. The CDR3 loop is CASSKSIGTQETQYF. The CDR3 nucleotides read TGTGCCAGCAGCAAAAGTATAGGGACCCAAGAGACCCAGTACTTC.

This chain joins TRBV12-3 or TRBV12-4 and TRBJ2-3; tentatively, D is TRBD1 or TRBD2 (5 bases each). The CDR3 spans 16 residues. Trimming removed 1 base from V and 0 bases from J, with 11 bases in between. The CDR3 sequence is CASSLVGTPSTDTQYF. The CDR3 DNA reads as TGTGCCAGCAGTTTAGTTGGGACCCCGAGCACAGATACGCAGTATTTT.

The V gene is TRBV20-1, the J gene TRBJ2-7; D unclear. The CDR3 extends over 11 amino acids. V was cut by 5 bases and J by 0 bases, with 5 bases left in between. Looked up from germline, CDR1 is DFQATT and CDR2 is SNEGSKA (reference sequence). The CDR3 loop reads CSAPSSYEQYF. The CDR3 DNA follows: TGCAGTGCTCCCTCCTCCTACGAGCAGTACTTC.

The chain combines TRBV29-1 with TRBJ1-5; 7 bases fit TRBD1. Germline V gene data show CDR1 as SQVTM and CDR2 as ANQGSEA. This CDR3 spans 14 amino acids. Trimming took 6 bases from V and 7 from J; bases not matched to a gene: 12. The CDR3 spells CSVRTDRVDQPQHF. CDR3 DNA: TGCAGCGTCCGCACCGACAGGGTTGACCAGCCCCAGCATTTT.